One and the same sample provided the 13 T cell receptor beta chains below, sequenced in a study of blood T cells in healthy people across ages (dated by TCRdb to the mid-2010s). Libraries were prepared through 5' RACE. Sequencing was performed on an Illumina HiSeq 2500. A second roughly 7 to 12 cycle PCR used a sample-barcoded 5' primer and a J-beta primer mix. TCRdb itself trimmed the public reads at Q25 with fastp, ran MiXCR and retained productive beta chains. Rows with one shared CDR3 protein collapse into an entry with the most common genes and DNA. This sample comprises approximately 730,000 distinct CDR3 sequences, about 55% of them detected only once. The top ten clones comprise around 40% of the sample. Sequenced material: blood. These receptor sequences come from a man older than 75 in good health.

The CDR3: CATSDALADNEQFF. CDR3 DNA: TGTGCCACCAGTGACGCTCTAGCGGACAATGAGCAGTTCTTC. This chain uses TRBV24-1 with TRBJ2-1, with 7 bases matching TRBD2. There are 14 residues in the CDR3. Germline V lookup: CDR1 KGHDR, CDR2 SFDVKD. Unmatched junction bases numbered 4, after V lost 4 bases and J lost 5 bases.

There are many counts of this clonotype. V and J are TRBV2 and TRBJ2-7, with D unresolved. V was cut by 4 bases and J by 0 bases, with 4 bases left in between. The CDR3 is 12 amino acids. Germline CDR1 is SNHLY and CDR2 is FYNNEI. CDR3 in DNA: TGTGCCAGCAGTGTAACCTCCTACGAGCAGTACTTC. This translates into CASSVTSYEQYF.

CDR3 protein: CSARTGGNTIYF. The CDR3 bases are TGCAGCGCGAGGACAGGGGGAAACACCATATATTTT. The chain has TRBV29-1 and TRBJ1-3; 8 nucleotides line up with TRBD1. The ends lost 7 bases at V and 4 bases at J; junction bases unmatched: 3. Germline V CDR1 and CDR2: SQVTM, ANQGSEA. This CDR3 has 12 residues.

This CDR3 reads CASTPFAGGYTF. In DNA, the CDR3 is TGTGCCAGCACCCCGTTCGCGGGTGGCTACACCTTC. This chain links TRBV2 with TRBJ1-2; D is ambiguous. CDR3 size: 12 residues. Trimming stripped 7 bases from V and 7 bases from J, with 13 bases between. Germline CDR1 and CDR2: SNHLY and FYNNEI.

This clonotype was detected a few times. The chain joins TRBV10-3 to TRBJ2-1; TRBD2 matches at 12 bases. V was pared by 6 bases and J by 2 bases, with 2 bases of the junction left unmatched. Germline V gene sequence: CDR1 ENHRY, CDR2 SYGVKD. This CDR3 contains 15 residues. CDR3 protein: CAIRTSGSPYNEQFF. The CDR3 nucleotides are TGTGCCATCAGGACTAGCGGGAGTCCCTACAATGAGCAGTTCTTC.

CDR3 protein: CASSSRGRATNEKLFF. CDR3 sequence (DNA): TGTGCCAGCAGCTCGCGGGGGCGGGCAACTAATGAAAAACTGTTTTTT. This rearrangement joins TRBV11-2 to TRBJ1-4; maybe TRBD1 (6 bases). CDR1 and CDR2 from the germline V gene are SGHAT and FQNNGV. Trimming took 4 bases from V and 0 from J, leaving 12 bases between them. The CDR3 covers 16 residues.

The rearrangement joins TRBV28 to TRBJ2-7; 9 nucleotides align to TRBD1. The CDR3 has 15 amino acids. V gave up 5 bases and J gave up 4 bases; unmatched junction bases: 9. Germline lookup yields CDR1 MDHEN and CDR2 SYDVKM. CDR3 nucleotides: TGTGCCAGCAGTGTACGGACAGGGGCTCAATACGAGCAGTACTTC. Its protein is CASSVRTGAQYEQYF.

The rearrangement links TRBV7-3 to TRBJ2-5, with TRBD2 matching 12 bases. Germline trimming cut 6 bases from V and 11 bases from J; bases unmatched to any gene: 19. The CDR3 contains 17 residues. Germline V lookup: CDR1 SGHTA, CDR2 FQGTGA. The CDR3 nucleotides read TGTGCCAGCAGTTTCCTCCAGAGACTAGCGGGAGAAGGTGAGCAGTACTTC. Its protein is CASSFLQRLAGEGEQYF.

This clonotype is a singleton in its sample. Here the CDR3 DNA reads TGTGCCAGCAGGCTCGCTAGCCCCGGGGAGCAGTACTTC. This translates into CASRLASPGEQYF. The V and J genes are TRBV28 and TRBJ2-7; maybe TRBD2 (5 bases). This CDR3 comprises 13 residues. Germline lookup yields CDR1 MDHEN and CDR2 SYDVKM. Deletions cut 6 bases from V and 7 bases from J, with 16 bases between.

The chain joins TRBV24-1 to TRBJ2-1, with TRBD2 matching 10 bases. Losses at the gene ends were 0 bases for V and 8 bases for J; bases not matched to a gene: 6. CDR1 KGHDR and CDR2 SFDVKD come from the germline V gene. The CDR3 spans 16 residues. The CDR3 sequence is CATSDLASGRVYEQFF. The CDR3 coding sequence is TGTGCCACCAGTGATTTGGCAAGCGGGAGGGTCTATGAGCAGTTCTTC.

The chain recombines TRBV9 with TRBJ2-7, with D possibly TRBD2 on 6 matching bases. The CDR3 contains 14 residues. The V gene's germline CDR1 is SGDLS and CDR2 YYNGEE. The V end lost 3 bases, the J end lost 0 bases, and 10 bases lay between the germline ends. The CDR3 is CASSASGPSYEQYF. The CDR3 coding sequence is TGTGCCAGCAGCGCCAGCGGGCCCTCCTACGAGCAGTACTTC.

In this sample, this clonotype turned up once. The chain has TRBV5-1 and TRBJ1-2; 8 nucleotides match TRBD1. The V gene end was trimmed by 4 bases and the J gene end by 8 bases; junction bases not matched to a gene: 10. From germline, CDR1 is SGHRS and CDR2 YFSETQ. This CDR3 comprises 14 residues. The CDR3 sequence is CASSPTTGGDGYTF. CDR3 DNA sequence: TGCGCCAGCAGCCCTACCACAGGGGGAGACGGCTACACCTTC. The full variable domain, with the rest looked up from reference TRBV5-1 and TRBJ1-2, is KAGVTQTPRYLIKTRGQQVTLSCSPISGHRSVSWYQQTPGQGLQFLFEYFSETQRNKGNFPGRFSGRQFSNSRSEMNVSTLELGDSALYLCASSPTTGGDGYTFGSGTRLTVV.

This clonotype was seen once. The chain combines TRBV7-2 with TRBJ2-5; perhaps TRBD2 as D (7 bases). CDR1 is SGHTA and CDR2 is FQGNSA in the germline V gene. Trimming cost V 5 bases and J 4 bases, with 14 bases left between them. CDR3 size: 14 residues. The CDR3 bases are TGTGCCAGCAGCCTACGGCGGGGGCCAGAGACCCAGTACTTC. The encoded protein is CASSLRRGPETQYF.